This T cell receptor (beta chain) comes out of a study of cytomegalovirus exposure and HLA in healthy donors. Both 60 Vbeta primers and 13 Jbeta primers went into the PCR. Sequencing was performed with immunoSEQ multiplex PCR; in TCRdb, only in-frame clones are kept and a portion is missing. The sample has 140,000 to 150,000 clones, 70% to 80% seen once. Study-level results: In a later analysis, TCR beta V- and J-gene trimming showed a link to a missense DCLRE1C variant.

Germline V gives CDR1 SGHNT, CDR2 YYREEE (reference sequence). The junction had 9 bases not matched to a gene; V was cut back by 5 bases and J by 2 bases. The CDR3 consists of 15 residues. As for this clone: Its specificity is unknown.

Sequences were obtained from PBMCs. The chain is built from TRBV5-4 and TRBJ1-1; TRBD1 matches at 7 bases. This receptor was obtained from a woman between 18 and 30 years old in good health and CMV-seropositive. The CDR3: CASRRRDSGNTEAFF. Here the CDR3 DNA reads TGTGCCAGCAGGCGCCGGGACAGCGGAAACACTGAAGCTTTCTTT. Drawing the rest from reference TRBV5-4 and TRBJ1-1, the complete variable domain is ETGVTQSPTHLIKTRGQQVTLRCSSQSGHNTVSWYQQALGQGPQFIFQYYREEENGRGNFPPRFSGLQFPNYSSELNVNALELDDSALYLCASRRRDSGNTEAFFGQGTRLTVV.